Presented here are 30 T cell receptor beta chains from one specimen sequenced in a study of cytomegalovirus exposure and HLA in healthy donors (TCRdb year 2017). The protocol used for the library was the immunoSEQ multiplex PCR assay. The multiplex PCR relied on a mix of 60 forward primers for TCR Vbeta segments and 13 reverse primers for TCR Jbeta segments. The table was pulled from immuneACCESS by TCRdb, which kept in-frame rearrangements only. Such tables lose some clones; where checked, under half of the loss comes from unresolved V genes, and the rest has no known cause. A total of over 90,000 clones appear in this sample, approximately 74% of them only once. In total, the top ten clones hold more than 2.5% of the sample. The sample comprised PBMCs. All receptors come from a female donor in good health and CMV-seropositive.

J is TRBJ2-6 and V is TRBV4-3; no firm D call. The CDR3 is made up of 17 amino acids. The germline V gene encodes CDR1 LGHNA and CDR2 YSLEER. V was trimmed by 0 bases and J by 0 bases, leaving 9 bases between them. CDR3 loop: CASSQDASSSGANVLTF. CDR3 nucleotides: TGCGCCAGCAGCCAAGATGCTAGTAGCTCTGGGGCCAACGTCCTGACTTTC.

The J gene is TRBJ1-6, the V gene TRBV15; the D gene is possibly TRBD1 (6 bases). Looked up from germline, CDR1 is LNHNV and CDR2 is YYDKDF (reference sequence). CDR3 length: 15 residues. V was cut by 1 base and J by 6 bases, with 10 bases left in between. The CDR3 DNA reads TGTGCCACCAGCAGAGTAGGGGGATTTAATTCACCCCTCCACTTT. Translating it yields CATSRVGGFNSPLHF.

The chain has TRBV14 and TRBJ1-5; D perhaps matches TRBD1 (6 bases). V dropped 4 bases and J dropped 4 bases, with 11 bases sitting between them. Germline V gene sequence: CDR1 SGHDN, CDR2 FVKESK. The CDR3 is 14 amino acids. The DNA of the CDR3 is TGTGCCAGCAGCCCTACGACAGGAAATCAGCCCCAGCATTTT. Its translation: CASSPTTGNQPQHF.

Remarks on this clone: Other nucleotide sequences from this sample produce the same CDR3. This chain uses TRBV5-4 with TRBJ2-7, with 14 nucleotides matching TRBD2. Per germline, CDR1 SGHNT and CDR2 YYREEE (reference sequence). With 0 bases clipped from V and 1 base from J, the junction kept 6 bases outside the gene matches. The CDR3 contains 18 residues. In DNA form, the CDR3 reads TGTGCCAGCAGCTTGGGGAGGGGACTAGCGGGAGTGTCCTACGAGCAGTACTTC. This gives the protein CASSLGRGLAGVSYEQYF.

This clone was observed once. The chain recombines TRBV6-1 with TRBJ2-5, with 10 bases fitting TRBD2. Germline V gene lookup returns CDR1 MNHNS and CDR2 SASEGT. The junction had 3 bases not matched to a gene; V was cut back by 3 bases and J by 5 bases. The CDR3 sequence is 14 residues long. CDR3 protein: CASSETSGLETQYF. The CDR3 DNA follows: TGTGCCAGCAGTGAGACTAGCGGGTTGGAGACCCAGTACTTC.

J is TRBJ2-1 and V is TRBV6-4, with TRBD2 matching 9 bases. V shed 2 bases, J shed 4 bases, and the junction held 6 bases outside the gene matches. CDR3 length equals 16 residues. Per germline, CDR1 MRHNA and CDR2 SNTAGT. The CDR3 is CASSDTASGIYNEQFF. The DNA for the CDR3 is TGTGCCAGCAGTGACACAGCTAGCGGGATTTACAATGAGCAGTTCTTC.

V gene TRBV15 combines with J gene TRBJ2-4; D may be TRBD2 (6 bases). Trimming cost V 0 bases and J 8 bases, with 8 bases left between them. This CDR3 is built from 13 residues. Germline CDR1 reads LNHNV; CDR2 reads YYDKDF (reference sequence). CDR3 amino acids: CATSRDPGDIQYF. CDR3 nucleotides: TGTGCCACCAGCAGAGATCCGGGGGACATTCAGTACTTC.

This clone was detected a few times. The V and J genes are TRBV29-1 and TRBJ1-2; 7 bases are a match to TRBD1. The V segment lost 5 bases and the J segment 4 bases; nucleotides outside the gene matches: 7. CDR1 is SQVTM and CDR2 is ANQGSEA in the germline V gene. The CDR3 extends over 13 amino acids. The chain's CDR3 is CSVRDSWGYGYTF. The DNA for the CDR3 is TGCAGCGTTCGGGACAGCTGGGGCTATGGCTACACCTTC.

The table lists this clone with a count of one. The rearrangement joins TRBV30 to TRBJ1-1; possible D gene TRBD1, 5 bases. Per germline, CDR1 GTSNPN and CDR2 SVGIG (reference sequence). Deletions cut 0 bases from V and 1 base from J, with 9 bases between. CDR3 length equals 14 residues. CDR3 sequence (DNA): TGTGCCTGGAGTGTAAGACAGAGGAACACTGAAGCTTTCTTT. This sequence encodes CAWSVRQRNTEAFF.

CDR3 nucleotides: TGTGCCAGCACCCGACAGGGACCTACAACTAATGAAAAACTGTTTTTT. As protein: CASTRQGPTTNEKLFF. The chain joins TRBV2 to TRBJ1-4, with 7 nucleotides matching TRBD1. CDR3 length equals 16 residues. Germline V CDR1 and CDR2: SNHLY, FYNNEI. V was pared by 7 bases and J by 0 bases, with 8 bases of the junction left unmatched.

This chain uses TRBV6-5 with TRBJ2-1; D possibly corresponds to TRBD2 (5 bases). The CDR3 covers 14 residues. The V end lost 5 bases, the J end lost 6 bases, and 14 bases lay between the germline ends. Per the germline V gene, CDR1 is MNHEY and CDR2 is SVGAGI. CDR3 in amino acids: CASSPWTPGNEQFF. The CDR3 region has the DNA TGTGCCAGCAGTCCGTGGACTCCAGGCAATGAGCAGTTCTTC.

This chain links TRBV6-1 with TRBJ1-4; 10 positions match TRBD1. CDR1 MNHNS and CDR2 SASEGT come from the germline V gene. There are 14 residues in the CDR3. V dropped 3 bases and J dropped 6; count of bases not matched to a gene: 1. Here the CDR3 reads CASSDGTGDEKLFF. As DNA, the CDR3 is TGTGCCAGCAGTGACGGGACAGGGGATGAAAAACTGTTTTTT.

This chain joins TRBV5-4 and TRBJ2-1, with D perhaps matching TRBD1 (6 bases). This CDR3 is built from 17 residues. Trimming took 5 bases from V and 2 from J, leaving 20 bases between them. The germline V gene encodes CDR1 SGHNT and CDR2 YYREEE (reference sequence). In DNA, the CDR3 is TGTGCCAGCAGGGTGCCCCCGGGACACTCCCCCTACAATGAGCAGTTCTTC. Protein: CASRVPPGHSPYNEQFF.

This sequence joins TRBV28 and TRBJ1-6; 8 bases are a match to TRBD1. V lost 7 bases to trimming and J lost 7 bases; unmatched junction nucleotides: 6. Looked up from germline, CDR1 is MDHEN and CDR2 is SYDVKM. The length of the CDR3 is 14 residues. CDR3 sequence reads: CASTRQGFNSPLHF. The CDR3 nucleotides read TGTGCCAGCACGAGACAGGGGTTCAATTCACCCCTCCACTTT.

The chain joins TRBV15 to TRBJ2-4; D gene uncertain. Germline V gene data show CDR1 as LNHNV and CDR2 as YYDKDF (reference sequence). The CDR3 length is 16 residues. Between the trimmed V and J ends, which lost 3 bases and 1 base, there was a span of 13 bases. CDR3 sequence: CATSRTGVSAKNIQYF. The CDR3 coding sequence is TGTGCCACCAGCAGGACGGGTGTTAGTGCCAAAAACATTCAGTACTTC.

The chain uses TRBV5-6 and TRBJ1-5; no clear D gene. The CDR3 loop spans 12 amino acids. Per germline, CDR1 SGHDT and CDR2 YYEEEE. Trimming left V 0 bases short and J 9 bases short, with 7 bases between. This CDR3 reads CASSLGGGPQHF. CDR3 nucleotide sequence: TGTGCCAGCAGCTTGGGTGGAGGGCCCCAGCATTTT.

The rearrangement links TRBV2 to TRBJ1-2; 8 bases fit TRBD1. Looked up from germline, CDR1 is SNHLY and CDR2 is FYNNEI. The CDR3 is 16 residues long. The J segment lost 4 bases and the V segment lost 6 bases, leaving 13 bases of the junction unmatched. The CDR3 spells CASSTLKTGVGYGYTF. Here the CDR3 DNA reads TGTGCCAGCAGCACCTTAAAGACAGGGGTCGGCTATGGCTACACCTTC.

The CDR3 spells CASSPLDRSYEQYF. The CDR3 bases are TGTGCCAGCTCACCCTTAGACAGATCCTACGAGCAGTACTTC. The chain links TRBV18 to TRBJ2-7; tentatively, D is TRBD1 (5 bases). In germline, CDR1 is KGHSH, CDR2 LQKENI. V was clipped by 3 bases and J by 1 base, with 10 bases between them. The CDR3 is 14 residues long.

A note on this clone: Within the sample, other DNA sequences also encode this same CDR3. The V and J genes are TRBV30 and TRBJ1-5; no clear D gene. Germline loops: CDR1 GTSNPN, CDR2 SVGIG (reference sequence). This CDR3 is 13 amino acids long. The V end was cut by 0 bases, the J end by 4 bases, with 7 bases between. The chain's CDR3 is CAWSVRENQPQHF. The CDR3 DNA follows: TGTGCCTGGAGTGTACGGGAGAATCAGCCCCAGCATTTT.

This chain connects TRBV29-1 to TRBJ2-2; 11 bases are shared with TRBD2. V shed 6 bases, J shed 8 bases, and the junction held 2 bases outside the gene matches. Germline V gene lookup returns CDR1 SQVTM and CDR2 ANQGSEA. CDR3 length: 12 amino acids. CDR3 coding DNA: TGCAGCGTACTAGCGGGAGTGGGGGAGCTGTTTTTT. As protein: CSVLAGVGELFF.

This rearrangement joins TRBV5-1 to TRBJ1-1; unclear D gene. The CDR3 runs to 14 residues. Trimming left V 1 base short and J 2 bases short, with 9 bases between. Germline lookup yields CDR1 SGHRS and CDR2 YFSETQ. CDR3 DNA sequence: TGCGCCAGCAGCTTGCGGCAGGCCAACACTGAAGCTTTCTTT. Protein product: CASSLRQANTEAFF.

The CDR3 spells CASKGRENTEAFF. The CDR3 region has the DNA TGTGCCAGTAAGGGCAGGGAGAACACTGAAGCTTTCTTT. The chain combines TRBV19 with TRBJ1-1; D might be TRBD1 (5 bases). Germline loops: CDR1 LNHDA, CDR2 SQIVND (reference sequence). V was pared by 7 bases and J by 1 base, with 10 bases between. The CDR3 has 13 amino acids.

The chain links TRBV5-4 to TRBJ2-5, with 7 positions matching TRBD2. The CDR3 loop spans 15 amino acids. The J segment lost 3 bases and the V segment lost 3 bases, leaving 8 bases of the junction unmatched. Per the germline V gene, CDR1 is SGHNT and CDR2 is YYREEE (reference sequence). The CDR3 loop reads CASSSALAAKETQYF. CDR3 in DNA: TGTGCCAGCAGCTCAGCGCTAGCGGCCAAAGAGACCCAGTACTTC.

This sequence joins TRBV5-1 and TRBJ2-7, with D possibly matching TRBD2 (6 bases). Trimming left V 4 bases short and J 7 bases short, with 15 bases between. Germline V CDR1 and CDR2: SGHRS, YFSETQ. The CDR3 is 13 amino acids. Here the CDR3 DNA reads TGCGCCAGCAGCCGGGGGTTCCCGGTTGAGCAGTACTTC. Residues: CASSRGFPVEQYF. Complete variable domain (other parts from reference TRBV5-1 and TRBJ2-7): KAGVTQTPRYLIKTRGQQVTLSCSPISGHRSVSWYQQTPGQGLQFLFEYFSETQRNKGNFPGRFSGRQFSNSRSEMNVSTLELGDSALYLCASSRGFPVEQYFGPGTRLTVT.

The chain employs TRBV5-1 and TRBJ1-2; weak D call: TRBD1 (6 bases). Trimming pared 0 bases from V and 3 bases from J, leaving 6 bases between. This CDR3 contains 13 residues. Germline V gives CDR1 SGHRS, CDR2 YFSETQ. The CDR3 reads CASSLGTDYGYTF. DNA for the CDR3: TGCGCCAGCAGCTTGGGGACAGACTATGGCTACACCTTC. The full variable domain, rest sourced from reference TRBV5-1 and TRBJ1-2, is KAGVTQTPRYLIKTRGQQVTLSCSPISGHRSVSWYQQTPGQGLQFLFEYFSETQRNKGNFPGRFSGRQFSNSRSEMNVSTLELGDSALYLCASSLGTDYGYTFGSGTRLTVV.

V usage is TRBV28 and J usage is TRBJ1-2; 8 positions agree with TRBD1. V shed 4 bases and J 7 bases; nucleotides not matched to a gene: 8. This CDR3 spans 14 amino acids. Germline CDR1 reads MDHEN; CDR2 reads SYDVKM. The DNA for the CDR3 is TGTGCCAGCAGTTCACCGGGACAGGCCAGTGGCTACACCTTC. Amino acids: CASSSPGQASGYTF.

This clone was detected only a few times. V gene TRBV4-3 combines with J gene TRBJ1-1, with 9 bases fitting TRBD1. Germline-derived CDR1 and CDR2 are LGHNA and YSLEER. The length of the CDR3 is 16 residues. J gave up 0 bases and V 1 base, and 3 bases lay outside the gene matches. This CDR3 is CASSQARQGVNTEAFF. In DNA, the CDR3 is TGCGCCAGCAGCCAAGCCCGACAGGGGGTGAACACTGAAGCTTTCTTT.

This clone occurred a few times. The chain joins TRBV7-2 to TRBJ2-1; TRBD1 agrees at 7 bases. CDR3 length: 15 residues. Germline trimming cut 5 bases from V and 4 bases from J; bases unmatched to any gene: 8. Germline CDR1 is SGHTA and CDR2 is FQGNSA. CDR3 loop: CASSVEGARYNEQFF. CDR3 nucleotide sequence: TGTGCCAGCAGCGTTGAGGGGGCTAGATACAATGAGCAGTTCTTC. The complete variable domain, with remaining parts taken from reference TRBV7-2 and TRBJ2-1, reads GAGVSQSPSNKVTEKGKDVELRCDPISGHTALYWYRQSLGQGLEFLIYFQGNSAPDKSGLPSDRFSAERTGGSVSTLTIQRTQQEDSAVYLCASSVEGARYNEQFFGPGTRLTVL.

The rearrangement links TRBV2 to TRBJ1-1, with a possible D match to TRBD1 (6 bases). Germline CDR1 and CDR2: SNHLY and FYNNEI. Trimming removed 7 bases at V and 2 bases at J, with 14 bases between. This CDR3 is 14 amino acids long. CDR3 nucleotide sequence: TGTGCCAGCACCTTCGACAGGTCCAACACTGAAGCTTTCTTT. Its translation is CASTFDRSNTEAFF.

The chain combines TRBV18 with TRBJ1-1; 7 bases match TRBD1. In germline, CDR1 is KGHSH, CDR2 LQKENI. This CDR3 is built from 14 residues. The V gene end was trimmed by 6 bases and the J gene end by 0 bases; junction bases not matched to a gene: 4. The CDR3 here is CASSTTGMNTEAFF. The CDR3 DNA follows: TGTGCCAGCTCGACGACAGGGATGAACACTGAAGCTTTCTTT.